This TCR beta chain was recovered during a study of blood T cell repertoires in COVID-19. Method: immunoSEQ multiplex PCR; TCRdb's copy keeps in-frame clones and lacks some. The sample consists of about 160,000 clones, more than 60% of them appearing once. Germline-derived CDR1 and CDR2 are SGHDT and YYEEEE. The V and J ends lost 0 bases and 4 bases, in that order; junction bases with no gene match: 2. CDR3 length: 14 residues. The sample comprised peripheral blood. The chain couples TRBV5-6 to TRBJ1-2; 8 nucleotides match TRBD1. This TCR came from a man between 65 and 85 years old with acute or convalescent COVID-19. The CDR3 reads CASSLDGQGYGYTF. Here the CDR3 DNA reads TGTGCCAGCAGCTTGGACGGACAGGGCTATGGCTACACCTTC.